The 30 T cell receptor beta chains below all came from one sample that was sequenced in a study of OX40 agonist ivuxolimab in advanced cancers. The library relied on the immunoSEQ multiplex PCR assay. Drawn from immuneACCESS, this table holds only the in-frame rearrangements with V and J called that TCRdb kept. Clones are partly lost; checked studies trace under half to an unresolved V gene and leave the rest unexplained. In all, the sample holds some 80,000 clones, and roughly 82% of those were seen once. 6.5% to 7.5% of the sample lies in the top ten. Sequencing used CD4+ or CD8+ T cells sorted from blood, obtained in a trial of the OX40 agonist ivuxolimab. The receptors shown here come from an adult with an advanced solid tumor such as melanoma, head and neck, liver or kidney cancer.

This clone has more than one count but fewer than ten. V is TRBV18 and J is TRBJ2-1; D possibly corresponds to TRBD2 (5 bases). V was clipped by 2 bases and J by 5 bases, with 10 bases between them. Germline loops: CDR1 KGHSH, CDR2 LQKENI. The CDR3 is 14 residues long. CDR3 nucleotides: TGTGCCAGCTCACCAGCAGCGGTAAACAATGAGCAGTTCTTC. This sequence encodes CASSPAAVNNEQFF.

The chain joins TRBV19 to TRBJ1-1, with D perhaps matching TRBD1 (5 bases). V was clipped by 8 bases and J by 0 bases, with 10 bases between them. The CDR3 consists of 13 residues. Germline V CDR1 and CDR2: LNHDA, SQIVND (reference sequence). The CDR3: CASSDKVNTEAFF. The DNA of the CDR3 is TGTGCCAGTTCGGACAAGGTGAACACTGAAGCTTTCTTT.

In this sample, this clone turned up once. The chain recombines TRBV13 with TRBJ1-1; D ambiguous. This CDR3 has 13 residues. The germline V gene has CDR1 PRHDT and CDR2 FYEKMQ (reference sequence). Trimming removed 8 bases at V and 6 bases at J, with 16 bases between. In DNA, the CDR3 is TGTGCCAGCCGTCGGCGAATGGTGCCTGAAGCTTTCTTT. Residues: CASRRRMVPEAFF.

The chain carries TRBV7-8 and TRBJ1-2; TRBD1 aligns across 7 bases. The germline CDR1 and CDR2 sequences are SGHVS and FQNEAQ. CDR3 size: 14 residues. With 5 bases clipped from V and 2 bases from J, the junction kept 5 bases outside the gene matches. The CDR3, as DNA: TGTGCCAGCAGCCGACAGGGAGGGAACTATGGCTACACCTTC. Protein sequence: CASSRQGGNYGYTF.

The chain combines TRBV10-1 with TRBJ2-4, with 12 bases fitting TRBD1. The V gene's germline CDR1 is WNHNN and CDR2 SYGVQD (reference sequence). The CDR3 has 17 amino acids. Losses at the gene ends were 10 bases for V and 1 base for J; bases not matched to a gene: 11. The CDR3 coding sequence is TGCGCCACGCAACGGGACAGGGGGCGCTGGGCCAAAAACATTCAGTACTTC. As protein: CATQRDRGRWAKNIQYF.

V and J are TRBV29-1 and TRBJ1-2; the match to TRBD1 covers 9 bases. Germline values: CDR1 SQVTM, CDR2 ANQGSEA. This CDR3 spans 15 amino acids. Trimming cost V 3 bases and J 8 bases; bases outside gene matches: 13. DNA for the CDR3: TGCAGCGTTGAGGGGGGATCGGACAGGGGAGGCGGCTACACCTTC. Its translation is CSVEGGSDRGGGYTF.

The chain is built from TRBV5-1 and TRBJ1-1; D unclear. The germline V gene has CDR1 SGHRS and CDR2 YFSETQ. This CDR3 comprises 14 residues. V was shortened by 0 bases and J by 1 base, with 7 bases between the two germline ends. The CDR3 DNA follows: TGCGCCAGCAGCTTGGAGGCGGGGAACACTGAAGCTTTCTTT. Translating gives CASSLEAGNTEAFF.

The chain couples TRBV19 to TRBJ1-1, with a weak D call TRBD1 (5 bases). The V end was cut by 5 bases, the J end by 7 bases, with 20 bases between. Germline CDR1 reads LNHDA; CDR2 reads SQIVND (reference sequence). The CDR3 is 15 residues long. CDR3 bases: TGTGCCAGTAGTCCCCAAGGCCAATCTAGGGGTGAAGCTTTCTTT. This translates into CASSPQGQSRGEAFF.

V gene TRBV7-8 combines with J gene TRBJ2-5; 11 bases map to TRBD2. Trimming at V came to 4 bases and at J to 0 bases, leaving 4 bases not matched to a gene. CDR3 length: 16 amino acids. Germline values: CDR1 SGHVS, CDR2 FQNEAQ. CDR3 sequence reads: CASSSRLAGYQETQYF. In nucleotides, the CDR3 is TGTGCCAGCAGCTCGAGACTAGCGGGGTACCAAGAGACCCAGTACTTC.

The chain uses TRBV11-2 and TRBJ2-2, with D unclear. Deletions cut 2 bases from V and 2 bases from J, with 9 bases between. CDR3 length equals 15 residues. Germline V gene data show CDR1 as SGHAT and CDR2 as FQNNGV. The DNA of the CDR3 is TGTGCCAGCAGCTTAAACGGATTTAACACCGGGGAGCTGTTTTTT. This encodes CASSLNGFNTGELFF.

V gene TRBV11-2 combines with J gene TRBJ2-7, with 7 positions matching TRBD2. CDR3 size: 12 residues. V shed 10 bases, J shed 3 bases, and the junction held 6 bases outside the gene matches. Germline V gene sequence: CDR1 SGHAT, CDR2 FQNNGV. The CDR3 region has the DNA TGTGCCACCACTAGCGAGAGCTACGAGCAGTACTTC. It specifies CATTSESYEQYF.

This clone was picked up one time. The V call is TRBV5-6, the J call TRBJ2-7; D may be TRBD2 (6 bases). Germline V gene data show CDR1 as SGHDT and CDR2 as YYEEEE. Trimming left V 1 base short and J 7 bases short, with 18 bases between. The length of the CDR3 is 15 residues. The CDR3 is CASSLREPLRVEQYF. As DNA, the CDR3 is TGTGCCAGCAGCTTGCGGGAGCCCCTTCGAGTGGAGCAGTACTTC.

This clone has a single count. The identical CDR3 is also encoded by other nucleotide sequences in the sample. V usage is TRBV19 and J usage is TRBJ2-1; D could derive from TRBD1 or TRBD2 (5 bases each). From germline, CDR1 is LNHDA and CDR2 SQIVND (reference sequence). CDR3 length: 14 residues. V was trimmed by 1 base and J by 2 bases, leaving 6 bases between them. CDR3 loop: CASSIGGAYNEQFF. The CDR3 coding sequence is TGTGCCAGTAGTATAGGAGGGGCCTACAATGAGCAGTTCTTC.

J is TRBJ2-3 and V is TRBV9, with 10 bases that match TRBD2. Germline V gene data show CDR1 as SGDLS and CDR2 as YYNGEE. Trimming took 4 bases from V and 0 from J; bases not matched to a gene: 8. The CDR3 totals 17 residues. CDR3: CASSLAGAISSTDTQYF. CDR3 nucleotides: TGTGCCAGCAGCCTAGCGGGGGCGATCTCTAGCACAGATACGCAGTATTTT.

This clone was observed once. The chain recombines TRBV5-4 with TRBJ2-7; D possibly matches TRBD1 or TRBD2 (9 bases each). V lost 0 bases and J 4 bases, leaving 17 bases between the germline ends. The CDR3 is 16 residues long. Germline loops: CDR1 SGHNT, CDR2 YYREEE (reference sequence). CDR3: CASSLGSSGTGYEQYF. CDR3 DNA: TGTGCCAGCAGCTTGGGGTCTAGCGGGACAGGGTACGAGCAGTACTTC. Drawing the rest from reference TRBV5-4 and TRBJ2-7, the complete variable domain is ETGVTQSPTHLIKTRGQQVTLRCSSQSGHNTVSWYQQALGQGPQFIFQYYREEENGRGNFPPRFSGLQFPNYSSELNVNALELDDSALYLCASSLGSSGTGYEQYFGPGTRLTVT.

In its sample, this clone was seen a few times. The J gene is TRBJ1-2, the V gene TRBV9, with 9 bases matching TRBD1. The germline V gene has CDR1 SGDLS and CDR2 YYNGEE. CDR3 length: 14 residues. After removal of 5 bases from V and 2 bases from J, the junction contained 4 bases not matched to a gene. The CDR3 loop is CASRGTGYNYGYTF. The CDR3 coding sequence is TGTGCCAGCAGAGGGACAGGGTACAACTATGGCTACACCTTC. The complete variable domain, with remaining parts taken from reference TRBV9 and TRBJ1-2, reads DSGVTQTPKHLITATGQRVTLRCSPRSGDLSVYWYQQSLDQGLQFLIQYYNGEERAKGNILERFSAQQFPDLHSELNLSSLELGDSALYFCASRGTGYNYGYTFGSGTRLTVV.

The chain carries TRBV5-1 and TRBJ1-4, with a possible D match to TRBD1 (5 bases). V dropped 0 bases and J dropped 7 bases, with 10 bases sitting between them. This CDR3 spans 14 amino acids. Germline CDR1 reads SGHRS; CDR2 reads YFSETQ. In DNA form, the CDR3 reads TGCGCCAGCAGCTTGGTTAGGGGAGCTGAAAAACTGTTTTTT. This gives the protein CASSLVRGAEKLFF. Looking up the rest from reference TRBV5-1 and TRBJ1-4 gives the full variable domain: KAGVTQTPRYLIKTRGQQVTLSCSPISGHRSVSWYQQTPGQGLQFLFEYFSETQRNKGNFPGRFSGRQFSNSRSEMNVSTLELGDSALYLCASSLVRGAEKLFFGSGTQLSVL.

The chain uses TRBV19 and TRBJ1-4; TRBD1 matches 9 bases. The CDR3 runs to 15 residues. J lost 7 bases, V lost 4 bases, and 7 bases had no gene match. CDR1 is LNHDA, CDR2 SQIVND, per germline (reference sequence). The CDR3 is CASSTQGAGSEKLFF. Written as DNA, the CDR3 is TGTGCCAGTAGTACACAGGGGGCAGGGAGTGAAAAACTGTTTTTT.

The chain employs TRBV9 and TRBJ2-7, with TRBD2 as a possible D gene (6 bases). Germline CDR1 and CDR2: SGDLS and YYNGEE. The CDR3 length is 15 residues. Trimming pared 3 bases from V and 3 bases from J, leaving 16 bases between. The CDR3 loop reads CASSAGGGGLYEQYF. DNA of the CDR3: TGTGCCAGCAGCGCCGGTGGGGGAGGTCTCTACGAGCAGTACTTC.

This rearrangement joins TRBV19 to TRBJ1-1; 8 nucleotides line up with TRBD1. V was pared by 4 bases and J by 1 base, with 2 bases of the junction left unmatched. Germline assignment: CDR1 LNHDA and CDR2 SQIVND (reference sequence). The CDR3 is 14 residues long. CDR3 DNA sequence: TGTGCCAGTAGTAACGGACAGGGGAACACTGAAGCTTTCTTT. Translated: CASSNGQGNTEAFF.

The V gene is TRBV27, the J gene TRBJ2-6; D is undetermined. Germline V gene sequence: CDR1 MNHEY, CDR2 SMNVEV (reference sequence). The CDR3 totals 13 residues. CDR3 loop: CATRPSGANVLTF. For the CDR3, the DNA is TGTGCTACCCGACCTTCTGGGGCCAACGTCCTGACTTTC.

The chain has TRBV21-1 and TRBJ2-5; the table's D gene call, TRBD2, was not cross checked with the DNA. TRBV21-1 is assigned pseudogene status. The CDR3 runs to 16 residues. CDR3 DNA sequence: TGTGCCAGCAGCACAGTTAGCGGGGGCTCTCAAGAGACCCAGTACTTC. It is translated as CASSTVSGGSQETQYF.

The gene calls are TRBV10-2 and TRBJ1-1; a possible D gene is TRBD1 (6 bases). Germline CDR1 and CDR2: WSHSY and SAAADI. This CDR3 is 14 amino acids long. With 4 bases removed from V and 3 bases from J, the gap between germline ends came to 12 bases. CDR3 bases: TGCGCCAGCAGTGTAGGGGGACGATACACTGAAGCTTTCTTT. It translates to CASSVGGRYTEAFF.

Of note for this clone: This same CDR3 is encoded by further DNA sequences in the sample. CDR3 coding DNA: TGTGCCAGCAGTTTAACGGGGCAGTATAGCAATCAGCCCCAGCATTTT. This sequence encodes CASSLTGQYSNQPQHF. The chain combines TRBV27 with TRBJ1-5; D is perhaps TRBD1 (5 bases). The CDR3 runs to 16 residues. Germline V gives CDR1 MNHEY, CDR2 SMNVEV (reference sequence). The ends were cut back, 2 bases at V and 0 bases at J, with 11 bases in the middle.

The rearrangement joins TRBV7-9 to TRBJ1-4; D not certain. V gave up 3 bases and J gave up 12 bases, with 23 bases separating them. CDR1 and CDR2 from the germline V gene are SEHNR and FQNEAQ (reference sequence). This CDR3 region has 16 residues. The CDR3 spells CASSFWAGVPVSELFF. The CDR3 DNA sequence: TGTGCCAGCAGCTTTTGGGCGGGCGTTCCGGTGTCAGAACTGTTTTTT.

V is TRBV14 and J is TRBJ2-3; 9 positions agree with TRBD2. The V segment lost 1 base and the J segment 0 bases; nucleotides outside the gene matches: 2. The CDR3 loop spans 16 amino acids. Germline CDR1 reads SGHDN; CDR2 reads FVKESK. The CDR3 protein is CASSQVAGGSTDTQYF. In DNA form, the CDR3 reads TGTGCCAGCAGCCAAGTGGCGGGGGGGAGCACAGATACGCAGTATTTT.

V gene TRBV7-9 combines with J gene TRBJ2-1, with D unclear. Germline CDR1 reads SEHNR; CDR2 reads FQNEAQ (reference sequence). This CDR3 has 15 amino acids. V gave up 4 bases and J gave up 0 bases, with 10 bases separating them. The CDR3 nucleotides are TGTGCCAGCAGCTCGCCCGGCAACTCCTACAATGAGCAGTTCTTC. Protein: CASSSPGNSYNEQFF.

This clone was picked up a small number of times. The chain is built from TRBV2 and TRBJ2-7; D is undetermined. This CDR3 is built from 15 residues. Germline-derived CDR1 and CDR2 are SNHLY and FYNNEI. V shed 3 bases and J shed 0 bases, with 12 bases lying between them. This CDR3 is CASSDPGGPSYEQYF. As DNA, the CDR3 is TGTGCCAGCAGTGATCCCGGCGGTCCCTCCTACGAGCAGTACTTC.

This clone was found once. The chain uses TRBV29-1 and TRBJ1-1; 7 positions match TRBD1. The V segment lost 4 bases and the J segment 3 bases; nucleotides outside the gene matches: 5. The germline V gene encodes CDR1 SQVTM and CDR2 ANQGSEA. The CDR3 consists of 13 residues. CDR3 sequence reads: CSVAHTGDTEAFF. The CDR3 bases are TGCAGCGTTGCTCATACAGGGGACACTGAAGCTTTCTTT.

The genes are TRBV27 and TRBJ1-1; no definite D call. Trimming took 4 bases from V and 2 from J, leaving 23 bases between them. CDR1 and CDR2 from the germline V gene are MNHEY and SMNVEV (reference sequence). The CDR3 covers 18 residues. CDR3 protein: CASSSSINIRGSNTEAFF. CDR3 DNA sequence: TGTGCCAGCAGTTCCTCCATTAACATAAGAGGGTCCAACACTGAAGCTTTCTTT.